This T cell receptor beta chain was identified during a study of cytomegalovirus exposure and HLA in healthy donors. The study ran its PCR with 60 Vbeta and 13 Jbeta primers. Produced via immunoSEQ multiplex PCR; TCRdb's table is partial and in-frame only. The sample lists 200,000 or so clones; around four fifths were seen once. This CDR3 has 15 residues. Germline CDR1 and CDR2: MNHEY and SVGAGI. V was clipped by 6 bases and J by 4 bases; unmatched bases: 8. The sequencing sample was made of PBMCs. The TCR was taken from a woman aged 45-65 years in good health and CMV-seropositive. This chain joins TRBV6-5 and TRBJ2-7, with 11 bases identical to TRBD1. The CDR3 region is CASSSGTGGLYEQYF. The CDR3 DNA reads TGTGCCAGCAGCTCAGGGACAGGGGGTTTGTACGAGCAGTACTTC.